This T cell receptor (beta chain) was profiled in a study of blood T cell repertoires in COVID-19. Study-wide background: COVID-19 samples collected from the United States, Italy and Spain covered acute and convalescent phases. The cDNA or gDNA used as material had been derived from T cells, B-cell-depleted T cells, or PBMCs.

This CDR3 has 15 amino acids. Between the trimmed V and J ends, which lost 3 bases and 0 bases, there was a span of 10 bases. Germline CDR1 reads SGDLS; CDR2 reads YYNGEE. Authors' analysis steps: Estimates of nucleated cell counts were drawn from the amplification of reference gene primers. Produced via immunoSEQ multiplex PCR; TCRdb's table is partial and in-frame only. V and J calls and clone size follow that table, whereas D and trimming were derived from the DNA. This sample has 200,000 to 250,000 clones, with 80% to 90% found just once. This clonotype originated in a man in his fifties with COVID-19, enrolled during active disease. Specimen: peripheral blood. The chain has TRBV9 and TRBJ2-1; D not resolved. Written as DNA, the CDR3 is TGTGCCAGCAGCGAAGAGATATCCTCCTACAATGAGCAGTTCTTC. It encodes CASSEEISSYNEQFF.